This record concerns one T cell receptor beta chain sequence. Original data processing: The assay estimated nucleated cells by amplifying reference gene primers. TCRdb's table, derived via immunoSEQ multiplex PCR, lists solely in-frame clones and lacks some. V, J and clone size derive from that table, while D and trimming were established from the DNA sequence. The data show 25,000 to 30,000 clones, more than 75% seen once. The CDR3 is 13 amino acids. The germline CDR1 and CDR2 sequences are SGHNT and YENEEA. V was cut by 5 bases and J by 7 bases, with 11 bases left in between. These data originate in a study of blood T cell repertoires in COVID-19. Study as a whole: The United States, Italy and Spain were the sources of the acute and convalescent COVID-19 samples. PBMCs, B-cell-depleted T cells, or T cells provided the cDNA or gDNA that made up the material.

V is TRBV11-3 and J is TRBJ2-2; no firm D call. This receptor was obtained from a woman aged 70-85 years with acute or convalescent COVID-19. Sample: peripheral blood. The DNA for the CDR3 is TGTGCCAGCAGCCCCCGCGCCATCGGGGAGCTGTTTTTT. As protein: CASSPRAIGELFF. Based on the CDR3 plus reference TRBV11-3 and TRBJ2-2, the full variable domain is EAGVVQSPRYKIIEKKQPVAFWCNPISGHNTLYWYLQNLGQGPELLIRYENEEAVDDSQLPKDRFSAERLKGVDSTLKIQPAELGDSAVYLCASSPRAIGELFFGEGSRLTVL.